This is a list of T cell receptor beta chains from one sample in a study of T cells in Graves' hyperthyroidism and ophthalmopathy. TCRdb reprocessed the multiplex PCR reads via MiXCR and lists one record per CDR3 protein. The table has about 100,000 distinct CDR3 sequences, more than 15% seen once; the top ten hold about 40%. Sequenced input: blood. The receptors come from a woman aged 50 to 60 with Graves' hyperthyroidism. Each CDR3 is given with its conserved first and last residue. The D gene is left open where the match is weak. Only some rows state a clone size, as once, few, many or a class for expanded clones.

d_call,clone_size,v_call,cdr3_length,j_call,cdr3_aa,cdr3_nt
-,many,TRBV27,13,TRBJ2-1,CASSLKTLNEQFF,TGTGCCAGCAGTTTAAAGACACTCAATGAGCAGTTCTTC
TRBD1,-,TRBV12-3/TRBV12-4,16,TRBJ1-1,CASRKTGHGRGAEAFF,TGTGCCAGCAGGAAGACAGGGCACGGTCGCGGGGCTGAAGCTTTCTTT
-,many,TRBV7-9,11,TRBJ2-2,CASEKSGELFF,TGTGCCAGCGAAAAGAGCGGGGAGCTGTTTTTT
-,many,TRBV28,19,TRBJ1-1,CASRSTGNGRWGLNTEAFF,TGTGCCAGCAGATCTACCGGCAATGGGCGTTGGGGTTTGAACACTGAAGCTTTCTTT
-,-,TRBV13,12,TRBJ2-1,CASSLALAGQFF,TGTGCCAGCAGCTTAGCCCTAGCTGGGCAGTTCTTC
-,many,TRBV7-9,18,TRBJ1-5,CASSLAPRSVYDNQPQHF,TGTGCCAGCAGCTTAGCGCCCAGGTCCGTCTATGACAATCAGCCCCAGCATTTT
-,many,TRBV18,15,TRBJ2-7,CASSPSERRSYEQYF,TGTGCCAGCTCACCATCAGAGCGGCGCTCCTACGAGCAGTACTTC
TRBD1,many,TRBV2,16,TRBJ2-2,CASRADRGLNAGELFF,TGTGCCAGCAGGGCTGACAGGGGGCTTAACGCCGGGGAGCTGTTTTTT
-,many,TRBV12-3/TRBV12-4,13,TRBJ2-5,CASSRGSQETQYF,TGTGCCAGCAGCCGTGGTTCCCAAGAGACCCAGTACTTC
TRBD2,many,TRBV20-1,13,TRBJ2-7,CSAEGLAGEEQYF,TGCAGTGCTGAGGGACTAGCGGGAGAAGAGCAGTACTTC
TRBD1,many,TRBV5-1,15,TRBJ2-1,CASSSGQGLYNEQFF,TGCGCCAGCAGCTCGGGACAGGGCCTCTACAATGAGCAGTTCTTC
TRBD1,many,TRBV20-1,14,TRBJ1-1,CSARNTGVGTEAFF,TGCAGTGCTAGAAACACAGGGGTTGGCACTGAAGCTTTCTTT
TRBD1,many,TRBV27,13,TRBJ2-5,CASSLQGEETQYF,TGTGCCAGCAGTTTACAGGGGGAAGAGACCCAGTACTTC
TRBD2,-,TRBV6-4,16,TRBJ2-1,CASSYDGTSGNNEQFF,TGTGCCAGCAGTTACGACGGGACTAGCGGGAACAATGAGCAGTTCTTC
TRBD2,many,TRBV2,19,TRBJ2-3,CASGGTSGRANPASDTQYF,TGTGCCAGCGGGGGGACTAGCGGGAGGGCCAACCCGGCTTCAGATACGCAGTATTTT
-,many,TRBV5-1,14,TRBJ2-3,CASSIGSGTDTQYF,TGCGCCAGCAGCATTGGGAGCGGGACAGATACGCAGTATTTT
-,-,TRBV5-8,13,TRBJ1-1,CASSSPGRTEAFF,TGTGCCAGCAGCTCTCCTGGACGTACTGAAGCTTTCTTT
TRBD1,many,TRBV12-3/TRBV12-4,15,TRBJ1-2,CASSPDRDPVYGYTF,TGTGCCAGCAGTCCGGACAGGGACCCCGTCTATGGCTACACCTTC
-,many,TRBV6-1,15,TRBJ2-5,CASSEARGSQETQYF,TGTGCCAGCAGTGAGGCGCGAGGCAGCCAAGAGACCCAGTACTTC
-,-,TRBV21-1,23,TRBJ1-1,CASSKDSPMTWGGTPKPNTEAFF,TGTGCCAGCAGCAAAGACTCTCCTATGACTTGGGGTGGGACACCTAAACCCAACACTGAAGCTTTCTTT
-,many,TRBV11-2,13,TRBJ2-1,CASSSRTQVEQFF,TGTGCCAGCAGCTCGAGGACACAGGTTGAGCAGTTCTTC
TRBD1,few,TRBV20-1,13,TRBJ2-1,CSAGAPGGREQFF,TGCAGTGCTGGAGCCCCAGGGGGCAGGGAGCAGTTCTTC
TRBD2,few,TRBV5-1,18,TRBJ2-1,CASSPGTSGRAANDEQFF,TGCGCCAGCAGCCCCGGGACTAGCGGGAGAGCGGCGAACGATGAGCAGTTCTTC
-,many,TRBV7-8,14,TRBJ2-1,CASSFTSLYNEQFF,TGTGCCAGCAGCTTTACTAGTCTATACAATGAGCAGTTCTTC
TRBD2,many,TRBV18,12,TRBJ2-7,CASSPLAGEQYF,TGTGCCAGCTCACCACTAGCGGGCGAGCAGTACTTC
-,many,TRBV6-1,15,TRBJ2-5,CASSQASTAQETQYF,TGTGCCAGCAGCCAGGCCTCAACGGCACAAGAGACCCAGTACTTC